This entry lists 27 T cell receptor beta chains sequenced from one sample in a study of shared clonotypes between healthy human individuals. Only in-frame clones appear in the TCRdb table, and some are missing; sequencing was by immunoSEQ multiplex PCR. The data contain 2 million to 3 million clones, 80% to 95% of them singletons. Sequencing input: naive CD4+ T cells from PBMCs. Subset: CD45RA+ positively selected. All receptors come from a man aged 18 to 30 in good health. Some clones in this sample may be carry-over from other donors' samples.

This clone was seen just once. CDR3 in DNA: TGCGCCAGCACCGGACAGGGTATTGACAATGAGCAGTTCTTC. This codes for CASTGQGIDNEQFF. The chain links TRBV10-2 to TRBJ2-1; 8 bases are shared with TRBD1. V was pared by 7 bases and J by 5 bases, with 7 bases of the junction left unmatched. This CDR3 has 14 amino acids. Germline-derived CDR1 and CDR2 are WSHSY and SAAADI.

This clone appeared once. The gene calls are TRBV27 and TRBJ1-4; D is uncertain. The V and J ends lost 0 bases and 4 bases respectively, with 3 bases between them. This CDR3 has 13 amino acids. Germline CDR1 reads MNHEY; CDR2 reads SMNVEV (reference sequence). The CDR3, as DNA: TGTGCCAGCAGTTTATCCAGTAATGAAAAACTGTTTTTT. Its translation is CASSLSSNEKLFF.

The chain is built from TRBV6-6 and TRBJ1-2, with 7 bases that match TRBD1. There are 14 residues in the CDR3. The ends lost 6 bases at V and 4 bases at J; junction bases unmatched: 8. Per germline, CDR1 MNHNY and CDR2 SVGAGI (reference sequence). The CDR3 loop is CASRPGQMSYGYTF. The CDR3 region has the DNA TGTGCCAGCAGACCGGGACAGATGTCCTATGGCTACACCTTC.

The chain has TRBV2 and TRBJ1-1; possible D gene TRBD1, 5 bases. CDR1 is SNHLY, CDR2 FYNNEI, per germline. This CDR3 has 13 amino acids. The V end lost 8 bases, the J end lost 2 bases, and 12 bases lay between the germline ends. CDR3 residues: CASLTETNTEAFF. The CDR3 nucleotides are TGTGCCAGCTTGACAGAAACTAACACTGAAGCTTTCTTT.

The chain employs TRBV2 and TRBJ2-1, with D possibly called TRBD1 or TRBD2 (6 bases each). The CDR3 is made up of 13 amino acids. Trimming took 7 bases from V and 3 from J, leaving 10 bases between them. Germline lookup yields CDR1 SNHLY and CDR2 FYNNEI. The DNA for the CDR3 is TGTGCCAGCACCAGGGGACTCTACAATGAGCAGTTCTTC. It is translated as CASTRGLYNEQFF.

V usage is TRBV28 and J usage is TRBJ2-7; D may correspond to TRBD1 or TRBD2 (5 bases each). The CDR3 is 14 amino acids. V lost 5 bases and J 3 bases, leaving 14 bases between the germline ends. CDR1 is MDHEN and CDR2 is SYDVKM in the germline V gene. CDR3 sequence reads: CASSTPGAGYEQYF. DNA of the CDR3: TGTGCCAGCAGTACCCCCGGGGCTGGCTACGAGCAGTACTTC.

This clone was seen only a few times. The rearrangement links TRBV2 to TRBJ1-1; possible D gene TRBD1, 5 bases. This CDR3 spans 15 amino acids. Germline assignment: CDR1 SNHLY and CDR2 FYNNEI. V dropped 9 bases and J dropped 4 bases, with 21 bases sitting between them. The CDR3 nucleotides are TGTGCCAGTACCCTCCCGGGGGTCCGAGGCACTGAAGCTTTCTTT. Translating gives CASTLPGVRGTEAFF. Full variable domain (rest looked up from reference TRBV2 and TRBJ1-1): EPEVTQTPSHQVTQMGQEVILRCVPISNHLYFYWYRQILGQKVEFLVSFYNNEISEKSEIFDDQFSVERPDGSNFTLKIRSTKLEDSAMYFCASTLPGVRGTEAFFGQGTRLTVV.

Comment on this clone: This specimen includes other DNA sequences encoding the same CDR3. The chain recombines TRBV9 with TRBJ2-1; 7 positions agree with TRBD2. V gave up 0 bases and J gave up 2 bases; unmatched junction bases: 2. The CDR3 covers 15 residues. CDR1 SGDLS and CDR2 YYNGEE come from the germline V gene. The CDR3 DNA reads TGTGCCAGCAGCGTAGGACTAGCCACCTACAATGAGCAGTTCTTC. Its translation: CASSVGLATYNEQFF.

This sequence joins TRBV29-1 and TRBJ1-4; D possibly corresponds to TRBD1 (5 bases). This CDR3 spans 14 amino acids. Germline lookup yields CDR1 SQVTM and CDR2 ANQGSEA. V gave up 4 bases and J gave up 7 bases, with 16 bases separating them. The CDR3 sequence: CSVVDSTGGEKLFF. CDR3 coding DNA: TGCAGCGTTGTAGATTCTACCGGGGGTGAAAAACTGTTTTTT.

The V gene is TRBV7-2, the J gene TRBJ2-3; possibly TRBD1 for D (5 bases). V was trimmed by 2 bases and J by 0 bases, leaving 15 bases between them. This CDR3 comprises 17 residues. Germline V CDR1 and CDR2: SGHTA, FQGNSA. CDR3 in DNA: TGTGCCAGCAGCTTATTTGGGCAGGGTACTAGCACAGATACGCAGTATTTT. Protein product: CASSLFGQGTSTDTQYF.

This chain connects TRBV30 to TRBJ1-3; no definite D call. This CDR3 is 11 amino acids long. Trimming stripped 6 bases from V and 4 bases from J, with 7 bases between. From germline, CDR1 is GTSNPN and CDR2 SVGIG (reference sequence). CDR3 sequence reads: CACGLGNTIYF. The CDR3 coding sequence is TGTGCCTGTGGCCTCGGAAACACCATATATTTT.

The table lists this clone with a few counts. The CDR3 DNA reads TGTGCCAGCACCACCCCCCCGCAGTTGGCTTTCTTT. This sequence encodes CASTTPPQLAFF. This chain uses TRBV5-4 with TRBJ1-1; D remains unclear. The germline V gene has CDR1 SGHNT and CDR2 YYREEE (reference sequence). This CDR3 is built from 12 residues. V lost 6 bases to trimming and J lost 11 bases, with 17 bases between them.

This rearrangement joins TRBV25-1 to TRBJ2-3; TRBD2 matches 8 bases. Germline CDR1 is MGHDK and CDR2 is SYGVNS. The CDR3 runs 16 residues. V dropped 8 bases and J dropped 4; count of bases not matched to a gene: 14. CDR3 DNA: TGTGCCAGCGCCGAGGGGGGACTAGGTCGATCAGATACGCAGTATTTT. This encodes CASAEGGLGRSDTQYF.

The chain recombines TRBV5-5 with TRBJ1-2; 10 nucleotides match TRBD1. CDR1 and CDR2 from the germline V gene are SGHKS and YYEKEE (reference sequence). After removal of 4 bases from V and 7 bases from J, the junction contained 7 bases not matched to a gene. This CDR3 is 14 amino acids long. The DNA for the CDR3 is TGTGCCAGCAGCAAGGGACAGGGGAATGGTGGCTACACCTTC. Translation gives CASSKGQGNGGYTF.

About this clone itself: The same CDR3 can be traced to other DNA sequences in this sample. The chain joins TRBV18 to TRBJ2-5, with D maybe TRBD2 (5 bases). V dropped 3 bases and J dropped 0 bases, with 8 bases sitting between them. The CDR3 has 14 amino acids. Germline CDR1 KGHSH, CDR2 LQKENI. The CDR3 loop reads CASSPTGNQETQYF. In nucleotides, the CDR3 is TGTGCCAGCTCACCGACGGGGAACCAAGAGACCCAGTACTTC.

The V and J genes are TRBV4-1 and TRBJ1-1; no firm D call. The CDR3 is 15 amino acids. V gave up 5 bases and J gave up 1 base, with 14 bases separating them. The germline V gene encodes CDR1 MGHRA and CDR2 YSYEKL. DNA of the CDR3: TGCGCCAGCAGCGAATTTTTAACAGCGAACACTGAAGCTTTCTTT. It codes for CASSEFLTANTEAFF.

The CDR3 region is CASSFRAAGGQYF. The CDR3 region has the DNA TGTGCCAGCAGTTTTCGGGCGGCAGGGGGGCAGTACTTC. J is TRBJ2-7 and V is TRBV27, with 7 positions matching TRBD1. From germline, CDR1 is MNHEY and CDR2 SMNVEV (reference sequence). V trimming: 3 bases; J trimming: 9 bases; junction bases outside the gene matches: 8. CDR3 length equals 13 residues.

The chain combines TRBV5-4 with TRBJ2-7, with D tentatively TRBD1 (6 bases). This CDR3 is built from 15 residues. The V gene lost 0 bases and the J gene lost 2 bases, with 12 bases spanning the gap. Per germline, CDR1 SGHNT and CDR2 YYREEE (reference sequence). CDR3 sequence (DNA): TGTGCCAGCAGCTTGGCGATAGGGACACCCTACGAGCAGTACTTC. Translating gives CASSLAIGTPYEQYF.

V and J are TRBV5-1 and TRBJ2-1; a possible D gene is TRBD1 (6 bases). V lost 5 bases, J lost 1 base, and 16 bases lay in between. The CDR3 has 16 residues. The V gene's germline CDR1 is SGHRS and CDR2 YFSETQ. The CDR3 protein is CASRLTGTTSYNEQFF. The CDR3 nucleotides read TGCGCCAGCAGACTCACCGGGACAACATCCTACAATGAGCAGTTCTTC.

This chain joins TRBV7-6 and TRBJ2-5; 10 bases match TRBD2. Germline lookup yields CDR1 SGHVS and CDR2 FNYEAQ. This CDR3 contains 20 residues. The ends lost 5 bases at V and 5 bases at J; junction bases unmatched: 23. The CDR3 bases are TGTGCCAGCAGCCCCTGGGGTTCTAGCGGGAGTGGTGGGTTTGTGGAGACCCAGTACTTC. Translating gives CASSPWGSSGSGGFVETQYF.

The rearrangement joins TRBV5-5 to TRBJ1-2; D not certain. CDR1 is SGHKS and CDR2 is YYEKEE in the germline V gene (reference sequence). This CDR3 has 14 amino acids. Trimming shortened V by 8 bases and J by 6 bases, and 20 bases separated the two germline ends. CDR3 DNA sequence: TGTGCCAGTACCCCTTATGGCCTAGCGAATGGCTACACCTTC. Translating gives CASTPYGLANGYTF.

V is TRBV18 and J is TRBJ1-2; D is unclear. Germline V gives CDR1 KGHSH, CDR2 LQKENI. The CDR3 totals 15 residues. V lost 2 bases and J lost 2, with 12 bases in between. The CDR3 DNA is TGTGCCAGCTCACCAAGTAGTCAGTTAAACTATGGCTACACCTTC. This sequence encodes CASSPSSQLNYGYTF.

The chain couples TRBV18 to TRBJ1-2; 7 nucleotides align to TRBD1. The CDR3 sequence is 16 residues long. V lost 1 base and J lost 8; bases outside the gene matches: 13. Germline V gene sequence: CDR1 KGHSH, CDR2 LQKENI. CDR3 sequence: CASSPLAQPTGDGYTF. CDR3 DNA sequence: TGTGCCAGCTCACCACTCGCCCAGCCAACAGGGGACGGCTACACCTTC.

The chain links TRBV5-1 to TRBJ2-5; D is unresolved. The CDR3 loop spans 15 amino acids. Trimming stripped 2 bases from V and 2 bases from J, with 13 bases between. Germline assignment: CDR1 SGHRS and CDR2 YFSETQ. This CDR3 reads CASSFTNTAQETQYF. The CDR3, as DNA: TGCGCCAGCAGCTTTACCAATACGGCGCAAGAGACCCAGTACTTC.

The chain carries TRBV18 and TRBJ1-5; D is unresolved. The CDR3 is 13 amino acids. Germline V gene data show CDR1 as KGHSH and CDR2 as LQKENI. Between the trimmed V and J ends, which lost 5 bases and 4 bases, there was a span of 9 bases. The CDR3 DNA reads as TGTGCCAGCTCAATGGGAGAAAATCAGCCCCAGCATTTT. This encodes CASSMGENQPQHF. Full variable domain (outside the CDR3, taken from reference TRBV18 and TRBJ1-5): NAGVMQNPRHLVRRRGQEARLRCSPMKGHSHVYWYRQLPEEGLKFMVYLQKENIIDESGMPKERFSAEFPKEGPSILRIQQVVRGDSAAYFCASSMGENQPQHFGDGTRLSIL.

This sequence joins TRBV6-4 and TRBJ1-1; D uncertain. The CDR3 runs to 14 residues. Germline V CDR1 and CDR2: MRHNA, SNTAGT. V was shortened by 4 bases and J by 3 bases, with 12 bases between the two germline ends. The CDR3 here is CASSVGWGDTEAFF. CDR3 sequence (DNA): TGTGCCAGCAGTGTTGGGTGGGGAGACACTGAAGCTTTCTTT.

The chain has TRBV9 and TRBJ2-2, with D hard to call. V dropped 0 bases and J dropped 8 bases, with 14 bases sitting between them. The CDR3 totals 15 residues. The germline V gene has CDR1 SGDLS and CDR2 YYNGEE. The CDR3 nucleotides read TGTGCCAGCAGCGTAGTCGAGACACCAAGAGGGGAGCTGTTTTTT. Its translation is CASSVVETPRGELFF.